One sample yielded the 4 T cell receptor beta chains listed below, sequenced in a study of blood T cell repertoires in COVID-19. The protocol was immunoSEQ multiplex PCR, while the TCRdb copy is restricted to in-frame clones and leaves out a portion. Of 250,000 to 400,000 clones in the sample, around nine tenths were seen once. The source material was PBMCs or T cells enriched from blood (not recorded which). These receptors were collected from a man in his sixties who had recovered from COVID-19.

The chain carries TRBV7-2 and TRBJ1-6, with D possibly TRBD1 on 5 matching bases. Germline V lookup: CDR1 SGHTA, CDR2 FQGNSA. V gave up 8 bases and J gave up 7 bases, with 18 bases separating them. The CDR3 is 15 residues long. The CDR3 here is CASSTVWGGNSPLHF. CDR3 sequence (DNA): TGTGCCAGCTCCACAGTGTGGGGCGGAAATTCACCCCTCCACTTT.

Of note for this clone: At the DNA level, this CDR3 is encoded by other sequences in the same sample as well. The chain has TRBV6-5 and TRBJ2-5; 8 positions agree with TRBD2. The trim removed 2 bases at V and 5 bases at J, leaving 1 base unmatched. The CDR3 consists of 13 residues. Germline-derived CDR1 and CDR2 are MNHEY and SVGAGI. CDR3 region: CASSYPGGETQYF. The CDR3 nucleotides read TGTGCCAGCAGTTACCCGGGGGGGGAGACCCAGTACTTC.

This clone has more than one count but fewer than ten. This chain uses TRBV30 with TRBJ2-3; TRBD1 is a possible D gene (5 bases). Trimming took 4 bases from V and 0 from J, leaving 17 bases between them. Germline CDR1 reads GTSNPN; CDR2 reads SVGIG (reference sequence). The CDR3 runs to 16 residues. The CDR3 loop is CAWNGVGVPSTDTQYF. CDR3 DNA sequence: TGTGCCTGGAACGGTGTAGGGGTCCCTAGCACAGATACGCAGTATTTT. The full variable domain, its missing parts supplied by reference TRBV30 and TRBJ2-3, is SQTIHQWPATLVQPVGSPLSLECTVEGTSNPNLYWYRQAAGRGLQLLFYSVGIGQISSEVPQNLSASRPQDRQFILSSKKLLLSDSGFYLCAWNGVGVPSTDTQYFGPGTRLTVL.

The rearrangement links TRBV18 to TRBJ2-7; the match to TRBD1 covers 12 bases. Germline loops: CDR1 KGHSH, CDR2 LQKENI. Trimming at V came to 5 bases and at J to 4 bases, leaving 9 bases not matched to a gene. CDR3 length equals 16 residues. The CDR3 coding sequence is TGTGCCAGCTCAAGCCCCGGGACAGGGGGCGCGTACGAGCAGTACTTC. Its translation: CASSSPGTGGAYEQYF.